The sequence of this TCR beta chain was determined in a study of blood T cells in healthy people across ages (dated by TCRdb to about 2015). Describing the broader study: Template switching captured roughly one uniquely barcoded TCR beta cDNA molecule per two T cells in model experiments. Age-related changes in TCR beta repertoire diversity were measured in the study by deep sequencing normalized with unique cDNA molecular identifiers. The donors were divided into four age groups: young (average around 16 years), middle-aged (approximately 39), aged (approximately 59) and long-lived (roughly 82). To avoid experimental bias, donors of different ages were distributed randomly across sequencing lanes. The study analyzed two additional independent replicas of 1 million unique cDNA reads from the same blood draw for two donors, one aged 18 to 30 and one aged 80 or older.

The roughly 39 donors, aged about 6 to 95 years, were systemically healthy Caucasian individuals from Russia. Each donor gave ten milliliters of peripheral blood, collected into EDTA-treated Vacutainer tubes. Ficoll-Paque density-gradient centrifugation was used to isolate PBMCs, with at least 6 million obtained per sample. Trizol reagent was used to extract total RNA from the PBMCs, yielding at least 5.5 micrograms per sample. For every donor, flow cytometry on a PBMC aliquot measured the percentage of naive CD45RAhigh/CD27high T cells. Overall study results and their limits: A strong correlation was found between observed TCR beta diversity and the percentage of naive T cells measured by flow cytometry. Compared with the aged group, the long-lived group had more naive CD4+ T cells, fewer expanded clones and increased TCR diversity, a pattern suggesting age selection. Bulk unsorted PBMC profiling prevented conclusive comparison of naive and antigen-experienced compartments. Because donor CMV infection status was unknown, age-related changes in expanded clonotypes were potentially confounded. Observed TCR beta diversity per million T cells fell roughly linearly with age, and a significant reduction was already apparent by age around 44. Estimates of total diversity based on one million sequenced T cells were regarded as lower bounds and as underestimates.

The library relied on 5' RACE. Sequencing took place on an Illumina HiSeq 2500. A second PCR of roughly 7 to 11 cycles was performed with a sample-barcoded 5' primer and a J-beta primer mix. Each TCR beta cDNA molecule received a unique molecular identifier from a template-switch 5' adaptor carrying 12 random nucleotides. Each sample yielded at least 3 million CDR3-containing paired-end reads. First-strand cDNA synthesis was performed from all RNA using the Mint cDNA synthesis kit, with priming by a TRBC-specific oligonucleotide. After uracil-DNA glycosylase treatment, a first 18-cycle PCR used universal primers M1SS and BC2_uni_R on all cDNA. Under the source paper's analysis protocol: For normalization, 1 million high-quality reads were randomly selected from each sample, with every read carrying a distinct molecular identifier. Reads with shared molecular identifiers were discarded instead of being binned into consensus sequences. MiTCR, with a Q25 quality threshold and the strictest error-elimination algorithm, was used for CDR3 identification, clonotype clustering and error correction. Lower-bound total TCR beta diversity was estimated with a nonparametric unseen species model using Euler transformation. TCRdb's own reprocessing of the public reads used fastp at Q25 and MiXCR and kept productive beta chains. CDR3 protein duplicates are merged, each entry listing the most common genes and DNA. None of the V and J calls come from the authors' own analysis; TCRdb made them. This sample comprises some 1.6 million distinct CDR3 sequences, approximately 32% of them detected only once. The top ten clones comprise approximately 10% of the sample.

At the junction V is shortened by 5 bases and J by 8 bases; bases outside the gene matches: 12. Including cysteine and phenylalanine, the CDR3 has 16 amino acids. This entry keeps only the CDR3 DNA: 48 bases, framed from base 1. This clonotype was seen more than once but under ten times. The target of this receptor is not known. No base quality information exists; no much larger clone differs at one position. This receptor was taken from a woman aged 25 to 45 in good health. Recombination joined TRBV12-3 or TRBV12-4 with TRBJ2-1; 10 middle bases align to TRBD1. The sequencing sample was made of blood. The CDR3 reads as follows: CASSLTGTGVFYEQFF. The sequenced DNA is TGTGCCAGCAGTCTTACCGGGACAGGGGTATTTTATGAGCAGTTCTTC.